What follows describes a single T cell receptor beta chain. Trimming took off 1 base at V and 3 bases at J, with 10 bases between the two ends. The CDR3 extends over 14 amino acids. Germline CDR1 reads LNHNV; CDR2 reads YYDKDF (reference sequence). Clones were read by immunoSEQ multiplex PCR, and TCRdb kept only the in-frame ones, dropping some. Among about 70,000 clones listed, 95% to 98% were seen once. This record comes from a study of technical replicates of blood from a handful of donors. The chain carries TRBV15 and TRBJ2-7, with D possibly matching TRBD2 (6 bases). Sequencing input: T cells isolated from PBMCs. This clonotype was obtained from a human donor in good health. The CDR3 here is CATSRVYGGYEQYF. The CDR3 DNA is TGTGCCACCAGCAGAGTTTACGGGGGCTACGAGCAGTACTTC.